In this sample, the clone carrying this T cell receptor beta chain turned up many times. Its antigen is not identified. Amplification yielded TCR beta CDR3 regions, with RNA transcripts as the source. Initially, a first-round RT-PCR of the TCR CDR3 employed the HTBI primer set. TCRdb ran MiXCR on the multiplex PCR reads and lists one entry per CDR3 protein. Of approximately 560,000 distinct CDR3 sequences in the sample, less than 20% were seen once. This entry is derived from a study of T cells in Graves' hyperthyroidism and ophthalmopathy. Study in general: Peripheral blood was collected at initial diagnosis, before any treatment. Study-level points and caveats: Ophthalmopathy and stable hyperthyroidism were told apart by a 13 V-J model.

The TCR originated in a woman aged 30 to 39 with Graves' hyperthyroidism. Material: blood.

The CDR3 DNA reads as TGTGCCAGCAGTTTAGGGTGGGAGGAACCCACAGATACGCAGTATTTT. Amino acids: CASSLGWEEPTDTQYF. This chain uses TRBV12-3 or TRBV12-4 with TRBJ2-3, with D tentatively TRBD2 (6 bases). Between the trimmed V and J ends, which lost 1 base and 2 bases, there was a span of 13 bases. The CDR3 is 16 amino acids.